This T cell receptor delta chain came from a study of γδ T cells in repeated Plasmodium falciparum infection. Vgamma9/Vdelta2+ and Vdelta2-negative gammadelta T cells were flow-sorted from PBMC for bulk sequencing. This clone has a handful of counts. Given a far larger clone just one base away, this is likely a sequencing read error. In the same sample, other DNA sequences code for this CDR3. Both TRG and TRD chains were sequenced from each sorted sample. TCRdb re-analyzed the multiplex PCR reads via CATT. The table includes 75,000 to 100,000 delta-chain clones, roughly 1.4% detected once. The CDR3 sequence is 14 residues long. Germline loops: CDR1 GEAIGNYY, CDR2 EKD.

The sample comprised gamma-delta T cells from blood. The receptor was derived from a pool of human donors (malaria-infected and uninfected, not separated). The J segment was not called; the V segment is TRDV2; TRDD3 is the table's D call, not checked against the DNA. The CDR3 DNA is TGTGCCTGTGACGTACTGGGGGATCGGGCACAGCTCTTCTTT. This translates into CACDVLGDRAQLFF.